Each of the 28 T cell receptor beta chains below was sequenced from the same sample in a study of CD8 T cells in Susac syndrome. Reverse transcription used roughly 0.5 to 1 ug RNA and random hexamers. TCRdb re-derived calls from the immunoSEQ multiplex PCR reads in MiXCR, one entry per CDR3 protein. This table has tens of thousands of distinct CDR3 sequences, just over 90% appearing once. The sequencing sample was made of CD8+ T cells from PBMCs. The source is a human donor in good health.

The CDR3, as DNA: TGTGCCAGTAGATGGTCTAGCGGGGGAGATTACGAGCAGTACTTC. As protein: CASRWSSGGDYEQYF. The V and J genes are TRBV19 and TRBJ2-7, with 10 bases that match TRBD2. V was clipped by 6 bases and J by 4 bases; unmatched bases: 9. The CDR3 sequence is 15 residues long. Germline assignment: CDR1 LNHDA and CDR2 SQIVND (reference sequence). Looking up the rest from reference TRBV19 and TRBJ2-7 gives the full variable domain: DGGITQSPKYLFRKEGQNVTLSCEQNLNHDAMYWYRQDPGQGLRLIYYSQIVNDFQKGDIAEGYSVSREKKESFPLTVTSAQKNPTAFYLCASRWSSGGDYEQYFGPGTRLTVT.

The chain is built from TRBV6-1 and TRBJ2-2; 11 bases match TRBD1. Germline V gene sequence: CDR1 MNHNS, CDR2 SASEGT. With V trimmed by 7 bases and J by 6 bases, 7 bases remained unmatched. The CDR3 extends over 15 amino acids. This CDR3 is CASIPGQGGAGELFF. The CDR3, as DNA: TGTGCCAGCATCCCGGGACAGGGGGGAGCCGGGGAGCTGTTTTTT.

This chain connects TRBV28 to TRBJ2-3; D ambiguous. The length of the CDR3 is 14 residues. Trimming left V 2 bases short and J 3 bases short, with 9 bases between. CDR1 and CDR2 (germline): MDHEN, SYDVKM. The CDR3 region is CASSLVPGTDTQYF. The CDR3 nucleotides read TGTGCCAGCAGTTTAGTCCCCGGGACAGATACGCAGTATTTT.

The V call is TRBV18, the J call TRBJ2-7, with a weak D call TRBD2 (5 bases). Germline lookup yields CDR1 KGHSH and CDR2 LQKENI. The CDR3 is 14 amino acids. Trimming removed 3 bases at V and 0 bases at J, with 9 bases between. Here the CDR3 DNA reads TGTGCCAGCTCACCCGGACGGGACTCCTACGAGCAGTACTTC. Amino acid sequence: CASSPGRDSYEQYF.

The V gene is TRBV5-1, the J gene TRBJ2-7; 10 nucleotides match TRBD1. The V segment lost 3 bases and the J segment 6 bases; nucleotides outside the gene matches: 6. The germline CDR1 and CDR2 sequences are SGHRS and YFSETQ. The CDR3 covers 14 residues. The CDR3 nucleotides read TGCGCCAGCAGCTCCGGGACAGGGGTATCCGAGCAGTACTTC. It specifies CASSSGTGVSEQYF.

The CDR3 region is CSARGGQGFFGEQYF. The CDR3 nucleotides read TGCAGCGCCAGAGGGGGACAGGGATTTTTTGGCGAGCAGTACTTC. The chain recombines TRBV29-1 with TRBJ2-7; 9 positions match TRBD1. The J segment lost 6 bases and the V segment lost 7 bases, leaving 16 bases of the junction unmatched. This CDR3 is built from 15 residues. Germline values: CDR1 SQVTM, CDR2 ANQGSEA.

This rearrangement joins TRBV6-6 to TRBJ2-7; possible D gene TRBD1, 6 bases. Deletions cut 5 bases from V and 5 bases from J, with 16 bases between. The CDR3 has 14 residues. Germline CDR1 and CDR2: MNHNY and SVGAGI (reference sequence). The CDR3 nucleotides read TGTGCCAGCAGTGACGAACAGGGTTTGCACGAGCAGTACTTC. Its translation is CASSDEQGLHEQYF.

The chain recombines TRBV4-1 with TRBJ2-7; 12 bases agree with TRBD2. This CDR3 has 16 amino acids. J was trimmed by 2 bases and V by 1 base; bases with no gene match: 3. CDR1 and CDR2 (germline): MGHRA, YSYEKL. The CDR3 nucleotides read TGCGCCAGCAGCCAAGTTGGGACTAGCGGGCCCTACGAGCAGTACTTC. It is translated as CASSQVGTSGPYEQYF.

The chain links TRBV4-3 to TRBJ2-3; 7 nucleotides align to TRBD1. Germline CDR1 and CDR2: LGHNA and YSLEER. The CDR3 has 16 residues. J lost 2 bases, V lost 0 bases, and 5 bases had no gene match. The CDR3 here is CASSQDPGQTTDTQYF. CDR3 coding DNA: TGCGCCAGCAGCCAAGACCCGGGACAGACCACAGATACGCAGTATTTT.

V and J are TRBV12-5 and TRBJ2-1, with TRBD2 identical over 9 bases. V lost 6 bases to trimming and J lost 8 bases; unmatched junction nucleotides: 11. Looked up from germline, CDR1 is LGHNT and CDR2 is FRNRAP. The CDR3 spans 15 residues. The CDR3 sequence: CASGPSGGSQDEQFF. CDR3 sequence (DNA): TGTGCTAGTGGCCCGAGCGGGGGGTCCCAGGATGAGCAGTTCTTC.

This clonotype occurred once. The chain combines TRBV20-1 with TRBJ2-7, with 10 bases fitting TRBD1. Germline CDR1 reads DFQATT; CDR2 reads SNEGSKA (reference sequence). This CDR3 spans 15 amino acids. CDR3 coding DNA: TGCGGTTCTTTAACCCGGGACAGGGGATCGTACGAGCAGTACTTC. It translates to CGSLTRDRGSYEQYF.

CDR3 DNA sequence: TGTGCCAGCAGCTTGCTAGCCTCGGATACGCAGTATTTT. Protein product: CASSLLASDTQYF. This chain joins TRBV7-6 and TRBJ2-3, with D possibly TRBD2 on 5 matching bases. This CDR3 spans 13 amino acids. CDR1 is SGHVS, CDR2 FNYEAQ, per germline. The germline V and J ends were trimmed by 3 bases and 6 bases, with 10 bases remaining between them.

The chain links TRBV5-5 to TRBJ1-6, with 9 positions matching TRBD1. Trimming cost V 0 bases and J 0 bases; bases outside gene matches: 4. The CDR3 consists of 18 residues. Germline CDR1 is SGHKS and CDR2 is YYEKEE (reference sequence). The CDR3 DNA follows: TGTGCCAGCAGCTTGGAGGGGACAGGGAGCTCCTATAATTCACCCCTCCACTTT. This gives the protein CASSLEGTGSSYNSPLHF.

This sequence joins TRBV29-1 and TRBJ2-5; TRBD1 is a possible D gene (6 bases). The CDR3 contains 12 residues. Trimming removed 2 bases at V and 5 bases at J, with 9 bases between. Germline loops: CDR1 SQVTM, CDR2 ANQGSEA. CDR3 sequence (DNA): TGCAGCGTTGAAACCACAGGGGAGACCCAGTACTTC. Translating gives CSVETTGETQYF.

The rearrangement links TRBV29-1 to TRBJ2-3; D may be TRBD2 (7 bases). The CDR3 has 13 amino acids. With 7 bases removed from V and 6 bases from J, the gap between germline ends came to 17 bases. Looked up from germline, CDR1 is SQVTM and CDR2 is ANQGSEA. Written as DNA, the CDR3 is TGCAGCGCCATGGGGGGGGCGGACGATACGCAGTATTTT. This sequence encodes CSAMGGADDTQYF.

This clonotype is a singleton in its sample. The chain uses TRBV7-9 and TRBJ2-7; D perhaps matches TRBD2 (6 bases). CDR1 and CDR2 from the germline V gene are SEHNR and FQNEAQ (reference sequence). V lost 1 base to trimming and J lost 3 bases, with 10 bases between them. The CDR3 sequence is 14 residues long. CDR3 residues: CASSLGAGYYEQYF. CDR3 DNA sequence: TGTGCCAGCAGCTTAGGAGCGGGCTACTACGAGCAGTACTTC. Combining the CDR3 with reference TRBV7-9 and TRBJ2-7 gives the whole variable domain DTGVSQNPRHKITKRGQNVTFRCDPISEHNRLYWYRQTLGQGPEFLTYFQNEAQLEKSRLLSDRFSAERPKGSFSTLEIQRTEQGDSAMYLCASSLGAGYYEQYFGPGTRLTVT.

V usage is TRBV7-9 and J usage is TRBJ2-1, with 9 bases fitting TRBD2. This CDR3 contains 16 residues. The V and J ends lost 1 base and 3 bases, in that order; junction bases with no gene match: 4. From germline, CDR1 is SEHNR and CDR2 FQNEAQ (reference sequence). The CDR3 coding sequence is TGTGCCAGCAGCTTAGAAGGGACTAGCAGCTACAATGAGCAGTTCTTC. Encoded protein: CASSLEGTSSYNEQFF.

The V and J genes are TRBV12-3 or TRBV12-4 and TRBJ1-1; D not resolved. Trimming shortened V by 8 bases and J by 0 bases, and 16 bases separated the two germline ends. This CDR3 has 15 residues. The DNA of the CDR3 is TGTGCCAGCTCCTCCAATCCGGGGATGAACACTGAAGCTTTCTTT. Amino acids: CASSSNPGMNTEAFF.

A few counts support this clonotype. J is TRBJ2-2 and V is TRBV24-1; 8 bases fit TRBD1. The germline V gene has CDR1 KGHDR and CDR2 SFDVKD. CDR3 length: 20 amino acids. Germline trimming cut 2 bases from V and 1 base from J; bases unmatched to any gene: 14. In DNA, the CDR3 is TGTGCCACCAGTGATTACCCCCCGGGGAGAACAGGGGGGAACACCGGGGAGCTGTTTTTT. Protein product: CATSDYPPGRTGGNTGELFF.

This chain uses TRBV2 with TRBJ1-1; a possible D gene is TRBD1 (6 bases). The germline V gene has CDR1 SNHLY and CDR2 FYNNEI. V dropped 6 bases and J dropped 2 bases, with 13 bases sitting between them. The CDR3 loop spans 14 amino acids. The CDR3 loop is CASSRTASNTEAFF. The CDR3, as DNA: TGTGCCAGCAGCAGGACAGCAAGTAACACTGAAGCTTTCTTT.

The V call is TRBV24-1, the J call TRBJ1-5, with a weak D call TRBD1 (6 bases). Germline CDR1 reads KGHDR; CDR2 reads SFDVKD. V lost 4 bases, J lost 3 bases, and 15 bases lay in between. The CDR3 has 16 residues. CDR3 DNA sequence: TGTGCCACCAGTGAAACAACAGGGTGGGTCAATCAGCCCCAGCATTTT. Translating it yields CATSETTGWVNQPQHF.

The chain has TRBV28 and TRBJ2-1; 13 bases align to TRBD2. CDR1 and CDR2 (germline): MDHEN, SYDVKM. V lost 4 bases, J lost 7 bases, and 4 bases stayed unmatched. The CDR3 totals 15 residues. This CDR3 is CASSSGLAGKNEQFF. CDR3 nucleotides: TGTGCCAGCAGTTCGGGACTAGCGGGGAAGAATGAGCAGTTCTTC.

The chain uses TRBV7-3 and TRBJ1-1, with D hard to call. Trimming cost V 5 bases and J 1 base, with 8 bases left between them. From germline, CDR1 is SGHTA and CDR2 FQGTGA. The CDR3 is 13 residues long. The CDR3 DNA sequence: TGTGCCAGCAGCCAAGATCCGAACACTGAAGCTTTCTTT. Translated, it gives CASSQDPNTEAFF.

This chain joins TRBV20-1 and TRBJ2-2; 10 bases fit TRBD2. The CDR3 has 14 amino acids. Germline CDR1 and CDR2: DFQATT and SNEGSKA (reference sequence). V was pared by 6 bases and J by 3 bases, with 4 bases of the junction left unmatched. CDR3 residues: CSAYSGGYTGELFF. CDR3 DNA: TGCAGTGCATATAGCGGGGGGTACACCGGGGAGCTGTTTTTT.

The chain joins TRBV15 to TRBJ2-2; maybe TRBD1 (5 bases). This CDR3 has 17 amino acids. CDR1 and CDR2 from the germline V gene are LNHNV and YYDKDF (reference sequence). With 0 bases removed from V and 4 bases from J, the gap between germline ends came to 15 bases. For the CDR3, the DNA is TGTGCCACCAGCAGAGACCGAACAGGACCCCGCACCGGGGAGCTGTTTTTT. Translation: CATSRDRTGPRTGELFF. Supplemented by reference TRBV15 and TRBJ2-2, the full variable domain reads DAMVIQNPRYQVTQFGKPVTLSCSQTLNHNVMYWYQQKSSQAPKLLFHYYDKDFNNEADTPDNFQSRRPNTSFCFLDIRSPGLGDTAMYLCATSRDRTGPRTGELFFGEGSRLTVL.

The chain employs TRBV19 and TRBJ1-5, with 7 bases identical to TRBD1. The CDR3 runs to 16 residues. The J segment lost 4 bases and the V segment lost 3 bases, leaving 9 bases of the junction unmatched. Germline assignment: CDR1 LNHDA and CDR2 SQIVND (reference sequence). The CDR3 DNA is TGTGCCAGTAGTATCAAGGGACAGAGGGGAAATCAGCCCCAGCATTTT. It translates to CASSIKGQRGNQPQHF.

This sequence joins TRBV7-9 and TRBJ1-2; D gene ambiguous. This CDR3 is built from 14 residues. Germline V gives CDR1 SEHNR, CDR2 FQNEAQ (reference sequence). The germline V and J ends were trimmed by 0 bases and 2 bases, with 7 bases remaining between them. CDR3 sequence reads: CASSLATENYGYTF. The CDR3 DNA reads TGTGCCAGCAGCTTAGCGACTGAAAACTATGGCTACACCTTC.

The J gene is TRBJ2-7, the V gene TRBV7-9, with TRBD1 matching 8 bases. The CDR3 loop spans 14 amino acids. Germline V gene data show CDR1 as SEHNR and CDR2 as FQNEAQ (reference sequence). V shed 1 base, J shed 3 bases, and the junction held 2 bases outside the gene matches. CDR3 loop: CASSLVGTGYEQYF. The CDR3, as DNA: TGTGCCAGCAGCTTAGTAGGGACAGGCTACGAGCAGTACTTC.